This passage covers 25 T cell receptor beta chains from one sample sequenced in a study of blood T cells in healthy people across ages. It was with a sample-barcoded 5' primer and a J-beta primer mix that a second PCR of about 7 to 12 cycles was run. MiXCR, run by TCRdb on the 5' RACE reads, gives a single entry per CDR3 protein. This sample carries approximately 580,000 distinct CDR3 sequences, under 30% of them seen once, and the ten largest clones take around 10%. The same sample was also used in a study of T cells of mothers and their children.

The source material was blood. These TCRs come from a boy younger than 18 in good health.

This chain connects TRBV7-2 to TRBJ1-3, with 8 bases matching TRBD1. Unmatched junction bases numbered 5, after V lost 4 bases and J lost 3 bases. There are 15 residues in the CDR3. CDR1 SGHTA and CDR2 FQGNSA come from the germline V gene. The CDR3, as DNA: TGTGCCAGCAGCTCCCGACAGGGGTTTGGAAACACCATATATTTT. Residues: CASSSRQGFGNTIYF.

The chain carries TRBV20-1 and TRBJ2-5; D gene unclear. CDR1 is DFQATT, CDR2 SNEGSKA, per germline (reference sequence). Deletions cut 0 bases from V and 1 base from J, with 12 bases between. This CDR3 contains 15 residues. This CDR3 is CSARDLPAPQETQYF. As DNA, the CDR3 is TGCAGTGCTAGAGATCTACCAGCTCCCCAAGAGACCCAGTACTTC.

This clonotype has a handful of counts. V and J are TRBV12-3 or TRBV12-4 and TRBJ1-3; a possible D gene is TRBD1 (5 bases). The CDR3 has 15 residues. Trimming took 6 bases from V and 0 from J, leaving 12 bases between them. For the CDR3, the DNA is TGTGCCAGCAGCTTGACAGTGGTCTCTGGAAACACCATATATTTT. This gives the protein CASSLTVVSGNTIYF.

This clonotype was seen ten or more times. The chain combines TRBV7-2 with TRBJ1-6, with 7 bases that match TRBD1. Germline values: CDR1 SGHTA, CDR2 FQGNSA. This CDR3 contains 20 residues. The V gene end was trimmed by 4 bases and the J gene end by 7 bases; junction bases not matched to a gene: 22. CDR3 loop: CASSSLPTRTGTGRNSPLHF. The CDR3 bases are TGTGCCAGCAGCTCCTTACCCACCAGGACAGGTACAGGGAGGAATTCACCCCTCCACTTT.

The chain couples TRBV12-3 or TRBV12-4 to TRBJ1-4; TRBD1 is a possible D gene (6 bases). The CDR3 length is 15 residues. V dropped 7 bases and J dropped 4 bases, with 16 bases sitting between them. CDR3: CASTDRTAGNEKLFF. CDR3 bases: TGTGCCAGCACCGACAGGACGGCGGGTAATGAAAAACTGTTTTTT.

V and J are TRBV28 and TRBJ1-5; D is perhaps TRBD1 (5 bases). CDR3 length: 13 residues. Germline-derived CDR1 and CDR2 are MDHEN and SYDVKM. V lost 8 bases and J lost 3, with 11 bases in between. DNA for the CDR3: TGTGCCAGCGGGGGGTATCCCAATCAGCCCCAGCATTTT. Residues: CASGGYPNQPQHF.

This clonotype was observed a few times. The V call is TRBV7-9, the J call TRBJ2-5; D is uncertain. Trimming removed 3 bases from V and 0 bases from J, with 8 bases in between. The CDR3 totals 14 residues. Germline V gene lookup returns CDR1 SEHNR and CDR2 FQNEAQ (reference sequence). The CDR3 DNA follows: TGTGCCAGCAGCTTTTCAAGAGACCAAGAGACCCAGTACTTC. It is translated as CASSFSRDQETQYF.

The chain combines TRBV30 with TRBJ2-3; no definite D call. The CDR3 loop spans 13 amino acids. The V and J ends lost 1 base and 3 bases respectively, with 8 bases between them. CDR1 and CDR2 (germline): GTSNPN, SVGIG (reference sequence). The CDR3 region has the DNA TGTGCCTGGAGTGGGCCCGGGACAGATACGCAGTATTTT. It yields the protein CAWSGPGTDTQYF.

The chain couples TRBV6-5 to TRBJ2-7, with D possibly TRBD2 on 6 matching bases. Per germline, CDR1 MNHEY and CDR2 SVGAGI. Trimming cost V 4 bases and J 0 bases, with 10 bases left between them. This CDR3 contains 14 residues. CDR3 loop: CASSFGGYSYEQYF. CDR3 in DNA: TGTGCCAGCAGTTTCGGGGGTTACTCCTACGAGCAGTACTTC.

The chain recombines TRBV4-1 with TRBJ2-7; no clear D gene. The end of the DNA is better explained by TRBJ2-1, so the J call may be wrong. The germline CDR1 and CDR2 sequences are MGHRA and YSYEKL. The CDR3 contains 16 residues. The CDR3 DNA is TGCGCCAGCAGCCAAGATCGCGCGGTCCCCTACAATGAGCAGTTCTTC. This gives the protein CASSQDRAVPYNEQFF.

V usage is TRBV13 and J usage is TRBJ2-1; the D is unclear. The CDR3 has 12 amino acids. Germline CDR1 reads PRHDT; CDR2 reads FYEKMQ (reference sequence). Trimming stripped 11 bases from V and 0 bases from J, with 8 bases between. CDR3 coding DNA: TGTGCCGGCACATCCTCCTACAATGAGCAGTTCTTC. This codes for CAGTSSYNEQFF.

V usage is TRBV29-1 and J usage is TRBJ1-2; D is uncertain. This CDR3 is 14 amino acids long. Trimming removed 4 bases from V and 3 bases from J, with 15 bases in between. The germline gives CDR1 SQVTM, CDR2 ANQGSEA. The CDR3: CSVVATGGYYGYTF. The DNA of the CDR3 is TGCAGCGTTGTCGCGACGGGAGGATACTATGGCTACACCTTC.

In nucleotides, the CDR3 is TGTGCCAGCAGCGCCGGGATGAAGAATACGCAGTATTTT. This sequence encodes CASSAGMKNTQYF. J is TRBJ2-3 and V is TRBV7-9, with a possible D match to TRBD2 (5 bases). Trimming cost V 5 bases and J 7 bases, with 13 bases left between them. This CDR3 spans 13 amino acids. CDR1 and CDR2 from the germline V gene are SEHNR and FQNEAQ (reference sequence).

V gene TRBV6-2 or TRBV6-3 combines with J gene TRBJ1-5; 8 bases align to TRBD1. The CDR3 loop spans 17 amino acids. V gave up 7 bases and J gave up 0 bases; unmatched junction bases: 11. Germline assignment: CDR1 MNHEY and CDR2 SVGEGT. The CDR3 sequence: CASNPGQVTYSNQPQHF. In nucleotides, the CDR3 is TGTGCCAGCAACCCGGGACAGGTGACTTATAGCAATCAGCCCCAGCATTTT.

V and J are TRBV7-2 and TRBJ2-7, with a weak D call TRBD1 (5 bases). Per germline, CDR1 SGHTA and CDR2 FQGNSA. The CDR3 totals 14 residues. V was shortened by 2 bases and J by 1 base, with 9 bases between the two germline ends. CDR3 loop: CASSLNRRSYEQYF. The CDR3 DNA is TGTGCCAGCAGCTTAAACAGGCGTTCCTACGAGCAGTACTTC.

This clonotype was seen only a few times. The chain links TRBV9 to TRBJ2-5, with D tentatively TRBD2 (5 bases). Germline V lookup: CDR1 SGDLS, CDR2 YYNGEE. There are 17 residues in the CDR3. Trimming took 4 bases from V and 1 from J, leaving 20 bases between them. As DNA, the CDR3 is TGTGCCAGCAGCCCACAACCTACGGGGAGATTCCAAGAGACCCAGTACTTC. Amino acid sequence: CASSPQPTGRFQETQYF. The whole variable domain, remainder taken from reference TRBV9 and TRBJ2-5, is DSGVTQTPKHLITATGQRVTLRCSPRSGDLSVYWYQQSLDQGLQFLIQYYNGEERAKGNILERFSAQQFPDLHSELNLSSLELGDSALYFCASSPQPTGRFQETQYFGPGTRLLVL.

In its sample, this clonotype was seen a few times. J is TRBJ2-2 and V is TRBV7-2; 8 positions match TRBD1. The CDR3 loop spans 15 amino acids. V shed 5 bases, J shed 6 bases, and the junction held 8 bases outside the gene matches. CDR1 is SGHTA and CDR2 is FQGNSA in the germline V gene. CDR3 amino acids: CASSPLGQGAGELFF. DNA for the CDR3: TGTGCCAGCAGCCCTCTAGGACAGGGCGCCGGGGAGCTGTTTTTT. Filled out from reference TRBV7-2 and TRBJ2-2, the complete variable domain reads GAGVSQSPSNKVTEKGKDVELRCDPISGHTALYWYRQSLGQGLEFLIYFQGNSAPDKSGLPSDRFSAERTGGSVSTLTIQRTQQEDSAVYLCASSPLGQGAGELFFGEGSRLTVL.

Only a few counts were recorded for this clonotype. The chain couples TRBV28 to TRBJ1-5; tentatively, D is TRBD1 (5 bases). The CDR3 length is 16 residues. The germline V gene has CDR1 MDHEN and CDR2 SYDVKM. Trimming removed 4 bases at V and 3 bases at J, with 16 bases between. The CDR3 loop reads CASSYSGRGTNQPQHF. CDR3 nucleotides: TGTGCCAGCAGTTACTCCGGACGGGGGACCAATCAGCCCCAGCATTTT.

The rearrangement joins TRBV10-3 to TRBJ2-5; a possible D gene is TRBD2 (5 bases). CDR3 length: 14 amino acids. Trimming cost V 9 bases and J 5 bases, with 19 bases left between them. Germline V gene data show CDR1 as ENHRY and CDR2 as SYGVKD. CDR3: CAIAGLASRETQYF. The CDR3 region has the DNA TGTGCCATTGCTGGACTCGCTAGTCGGGAGACCCAGTACTTC.

A few counts support this clonotype. The CDR3, as DNA: TGTGCCAGCAGCTTGCGGGACTACCAAGAGACCCAGTACTTC. Translation gives CASSLRDYQETQYF. The chain links TRBV7-8 to TRBJ2-5; D is perhaps TRBD2 (6 bases). The CDR3 sequence is 14 residues long. Germline V gene lookup returns CDR1 SGHVS and CDR2 FQNEAQ. Trimming removed 3 bases at V and 0 bases at J, with 8 bases between.

The chain couples TRBV12-3 or TRBV12-4 to TRBJ1-1, with a tentative D call TRBD1 (6 bases). This CDR3 contains 15 residues. V lost 6 bases, J lost 0 bases, and 14 bases lay in between. The CDR3: CASRPRQAMNTEAFF. In nucleotides, the CDR3 is TGTGCCAGCAGACCAAGACAGGCGATGAACACTGAAGCTTTCTTT.

V and J are TRBV12-3 or TRBV12-4 and TRBJ1-6, with D unresolved. The CDR3 loop spans 16 amino acids. V was trimmed by 2 bases and J by 0 bases, leaving 8 bases between them. The DNA for the CDR3 is TGTGCCAGCAGTTTAAACAGAAACTCCTATAATTCACCCCTCCACTTT. Translation gives CASSLNRNSYNSPLHF.

The gene calls are TRBV20-1 and TRBJ2-1; D unresolved. Germline V CDR1 and CDR2: DFQATT, SNEGSKA (reference sequence). The V end lost 3 bases, the J end lost 6 bases, and 12 bases lay between the germline ends. The CDR3 runs 13 residues. The CDR3 DNA sequence: TGCAGTGCTAGGGACCAAAGAATCAATGAGCAGTTCTTC. Protein sequence: CSARDQRINEQFF.

The chain carries TRBV5-1 and TRBJ2-1; D unresolved. Germline lookup yields CDR1 SGHRS and CDR2 YFSETQ. V was cut by 0 bases and J by 3 bases, with 10 bases left in between. This CDR3 has 15 residues. This CDR3 reads CASSLVDPIYNEQFF. CDR3 DNA sequence: TGCGCCAGCAGCTTGGTAGACCCTATCTACAATGAGCAGTTCTTC. Full variable domain (missing parts from reference TRBV5-1 and TRBJ2-1): KAGVTQTPRYLIKTRGQQVTLSCSPISGHRSVSWYQQTPGQGLQFLFEYFSETQRNKGNFPGRFSGRQFSNSRSEMNVSTLELGDSALYLCASSLVDPIYNEQFFGPGTRLTVL.

This chain joins TRBV5-1 and TRBJ2-1; 9 nucleotides match TRBD2. After removal of 2 bases from V and 9 bases from J, the junction contained 12 bases not matched to a gene. This CDR3 spans 16 amino acids. From germline, CDR1 is SGHRS and CDR2 YFSETQ. The CDR3 here is CASSFDAGGPIGEQFF. The CDR3 DNA is TGCGCCAGCAGCTTTGATGCGGGAGGGCCCATCGGTGAGCAGTTCTTC.